This T cell receptor (beta chain) was recorded in a study of T cell changes during pregnancy in multiple sclerosis. This table comes from immunoSEQ multiplex PCR, and its TCRdb copy is limited to in-frame clones, with some not included. The sample gives approximately 30,000 clones, approximately 91% of which show up once; about 0.58% is in the top ten. V shed 3 bases, J shed 2 bases, and the junction held 11 bases outside the gene matches. Looked up from germline, CDR1 is SGHDN and CDR2 is FVKESK. This CDR3 region has 18 residues. This chain uses TRBV14 with TRBJ2-2, with 8 bases lining up with TRBD2. The receptor was derived from a female donor in good health, enrolled as a control in a pregnancy study. Sequenced material: CD4+ T cells from peripheral blood mononuclear cells, taken in the first trimester of pregnancy. CDR3 residues: CASSHDGPGLVNTGELFF. DNA for the CDR3: TGTGCCAGCAGCCACGACGGCCCGGGACTAGTCAACACCGGGGAGCTGTTTTTT.